Each of the 20 T cell receptor beta chains below was sequenced from the same sample in a study of cytomegalovirus exposure and HLA in healthy donors. PCR involved 60 Vbeta and 13 Jbeta primers. TCRdb's table, derived via immunoSEQ multiplex PCR, lists solely in-frame clones and lacks some. Among around 160,000 clones, about 77% were seen once, and the ten largest hold about 7.9%. Sequencing was performed on PBMCs. The receptors come from a male donor in good health and CMV-seropositive.

The chain uses TRBV4-2 and TRBJ2-5, with a weak D call TRBD1 (6 bases). The CDR3 is 13 amino acids. Trimming cost V 3 bases and J 4 bases, with 9 bases left between them. Germline assignment: CDR1 LGHNA and CDR2 YNFKEQ. DNA for the CDR3: TGTGCCAGCAGCCAGGAACAGGGAGAGACCCAGTACTTC. Translating it yields CASSQEQGETQYF.

Regarding this clone: The junction shows a germline mismatch at one end, possibly a read error. V usage is TRBV2 and J usage is TRBJ2-1; maybe TRBD2 (6 bases). The CDR3 consists of 15 residues. CDR1 and CDR2 from the germline V gene are SNHLY and FYNNEI. CDR3 sequence reads: CASSDSAGYYNGQFF. For the CDR3, the DNA is TGTGCCAGCAGTGATTCGGCGGGGTACTACAATGGGCAGTTCTTC.

A single count supports this clone. The rearrangement links TRBV6-1 to TRBJ2-5; TRBD1 aligns across 8 bases. The germline CDR1 and CDR2 sequences are MNHNS and SASEGT. Trimming removed 6 bases from V and 4 bases from J; junction bases left unmatched: 7. This CDR3 is 14 amino acids long. CDR3 sequence (DNA): TGTGCCAGCAGAAGCCGGACAGGGACAGAGACCCAGTACTTC. Translation gives CASRSRTGTETQYF.

The chain recombines TRBV13 with TRBJ2-7; weak D call: TRBD2 (7 bases). This CDR3 has 12 amino acids. The ends were cut back, 4 bases at V and 12 bases at J, with 16 bases in the middle. Per the germline V gene, CDR1 is PRHDT and CDR2 is FYEKMQ (reference sequence). The CDR3 region has the DNA TGTGCCAGCAGCTGGGAGGGGGGACGGACGTACTTC. Its translation: CASSWEGGRTYF.

This clone has just a few counts. This CDR3 is CASSDQSFTGNREKLFF. The CDR3 nucleotides are TGTGCCAGCAGTGATCAGTCCTTCACAGGGAATCGAGAAAAACTGTTTTTT. The V call is TRBV2, the J call TRBJ1-4; tentative D call: TRBD1 (6 bases). Germline CDR1 SNHLY, CDR2 FYNNEI. Trimming shortened V by 3 bases and J by 8 bases, and 22 bases separated the two germline ends. The CDR3 spans 17 residues.

This clone was seen just once. The chain carries TRBV15 and TRBJ2-5, with TRBD1 matching 7 bases. In germline, CDR1 is LNHNV, CDR2 YYDKDF (reference sequence). The J segment lost 2 bases and the V segment lost 3 bases, leaving 0 bases of the junction unmatched. This CDR3 spans 13 amino acids. The DNA of the CDR3 is TGTGCCACCAGCAGGGGACAGCAAGAGACCCAGTACTTC. Translated: CATSRGQQETQYF.

The V and J genes are TRBV7-9 and TRBJ1-5; TRBD1 matches at 11 bases. This CDR3 comprises 16 residues. V shed 6 bases, J shed 2 bases, and the junction held 6 bases outside the gene matches. CDR1 is SEHNR, CDR2 FQNEAQ, per germline (reference sequence). In nucleotides, the CDR3 is TGTGCCAGCAGTCTCACGGGACAGGGGGGCAATCAGCCCCAGCATTTT. Encoded protein: CASSLTGQGGNQPQHF. Drawing the rest from reference TRBV7-9 and TRBJ1-5, the complete variable domain is DTGVSQNPRHKITKRGQNVTFRCDPISEHNRLYWYRQTLGQGPEFLTYFQNEAQLEKSRLLSDRFSAERPKGSFSTLEIQRTEQGDSAMYLCASSLTGQGGNQPQHFGDGTRLSIL.

On this clone: Distinct nucleotide sequences in the sample also encode this CDR3. This chain uses TRBV4-1 with TRBJ2-7; the match to TRBD1 covers 7 bases. This CDR3 spans 15 amino acids. Germline loops: CDR1 MGHRA, CDR2 YSYEKL. The trim removed 1 base at V and 1 base at J, leaving 4 bases unmatched. The CDR3 DNA is TGCGCCAGCAGCCAAGGACAGGGTGCTTCCTACGAGCAGTACTTC. Amino acids: CASSQGQGASYEQYF.

V is TRBV5-8 and J is TRBJ1-5, with 11 bases matching TRBD1. In germline, CDR1 is SGHTS, CDR2 YDEGEE. The CDR3 loop spans 14 amino acids. V was clipped by 2 bases and J by 6 bases; unmatched bases: 1. The CDR3 DNA is TGTGCCAGCAGCTTTGGACAGGGGGCTCAGCCCCAGCATTTT. This codes for CASSFGQGAQPQHF.

This sequence joins TRBV19 and TRBJ2-2; the match to TRBD2 covers 12 bases. Germline-derived CDR1 and CDR2 are LNHDA and SQIVND (reference sequence). With 5 bases clipped from V and 5 bases from J, the junction kept 9 bases outside the gene matches. This CDR3 contains 17 residues. CDR3 loop: CASSDTSGGPWTGELFF. The CDR3 bases are TGTGCCAGTAGTGACACTAGCGGGGGGCCCTGGACCGGGGAGCTGTTTTTT.

The genes are TRBV28 and TRBJ1-5; no definite D call. Trimming removed 6 bases at V and 0 bases at J, with 18 bases between. The CDR3 length is 17 residues. CDR1 is MDHEN, CDR2 SYDVKM, per germline. DNA for the CDR3: TGTGCCAGCAGCTTTAATCTGAGGGCTTATAGCAATCAGCCCCAGCATTTT. Its protein is CASSFNLRAYSNQPQHF. Based on the CDR3 plus reference TRBV28 and TRBJ1-5, the full variable domain is DVKVTQSSRYLVKRTGEKVFLECVQDMDHENMFWYRQDPGLGLRLIYFSYDVKMKEKGDIPEGYSVSREKKERFSLILESASTNQTSMYLCASSFNLRAYSNQPQHFGDGTRLSIL.

The chain employs TRBV7-6 and TRBJ2-3, with a possible D match to TRBD2 (6 bases). In germline, CDR1 is SGHVS, CDR2 FNYEAQ. This CDR3 is built from 14 residues. V shed 4 bases and J shed 4 bases, with 12 bases lying between them. The CDR3 DNA follows: TGTGCCAGCAGCTCCTCGGGGGACCCAGATACGCAGTATTTT. It yields the protein CASSSSGDPDTQYF.

Note on this clone: The junction departs from the called germline gene at one end, perhaps through a read error. The V gene is TRBV10-1, the J gene TRBJ1-2; D remains ambiguous. This CDR3 region has 15 residues. Germline loops: CDR1 WNHNN, CDR2 SYGVQD (reference sequence). The CDR3 region has the DNA TGCGCCAGCAGTACAGACAATTCTCCTGTATGGCCGGCTAACTTC. Protein: CASSTDNSPVWPANF.

This clone was counted between two and nine times. The J gene is TRBJ2-1, the V gene TRBV5-6; D may be TRBD1 (8 bases). V was pared by 4 bases and J by 5 bases, with 22 bases between. Germline-derived CDR1 and CDR2 are SGHDT and YYEEEE. The CDR3 covers 17 residues. The CDR3, as DNA: TGTGCCAGCAGCCGGGGGGACAGGTCGGACGGTCACAATGAGCAGTTCTTC. Protein product: CASSRGDRSDGHNEQFF.

CDR3 in DNA: TGTGCCAGCAGTTCCTCCGGGACAAGGAACACCGGGGAGCTGTTTTTT. It is translated as CASSSSGTRNTGELFF. The chain couples TRBV27 to TRBJ2-2, with D possibly matching TRBD1 (6 bases). V lost 4 bases and J 1 base, leaving 13 bases between the germline ends. There are 16 residues in the CDR3. Germline loops: CDR1 MNHEY, CDR2 SMNVEV (reference sequence).

V and J are TRBV11-2 and TRBJ2-3; no reliable D call. Germline V gene data show CDR1 as SGHAT and CDR2 as FQNNGV. The CDR3 totals 17 residues. V was shortened by 1 base and J by 4 bases, with 18 bases between the two germline ends. For the CDR3, the DNA is TGTGCCAGCAGCTTAGCCCGGGTAAGACCCCGACCAGATACGCAGTATTTT. It specifies CASSLARVRPRPDTQYF.

This sequence joins TRBV6-1 and TRBJ2-7, with 9 bases matching TRBD1. Trimming cost V 2 bases and J 4 bases; bases outside gene matches: 6. The CDR3 is made up of 15 amino acids. The V gene's germline CDR1 is MNHNS and CDR2 SASEGT. CDR3 sequence (DNA): TGTGCCAGCAGTGAAATCGGGACAGGGTCTTACGAGCAGTACTTC. It specifies CASSEIGTGSYEQYF.

The chain is built from TRBV5-6 and TRBJ1-6; D is uncertain. V shed 0 bases and J shed 0 bases, with 13 bases lying between them. Looked up from germline, CDR1 is SGHDT and CDR2 is YYEEEE. CDR3 length: 18 amino acids. The CDR3 sequence: CASSLGSGVNSYNSPLHF. Written as DNA, the CDR3 is TGTGCCAGCAGCTTGGGATCCGGGGTCAACTCCTATAATTCACCCCTCCACTTT. The entire variable domain, with the rest obtained from reference TRBV5-6 and TRBJ1-6, is as follows: DAGVTQSPTHLIKTRGQQVTLRCSPKSGHDTVSWYQQALGQGPQFIFQYYEEEERQRGNFPDRFSGHQFPNYSSELNVNALLLGDSALYLCASSLGSGVNSYNSPLHFGNGTRLTVT.

This chain joins TRBV13 and TRBJ1-1, with TRBD1 as a possible D gene (5 bases). CDR3 length equals 16 residues. CDR1 is PRHDT, CDR2 FYEKMQ, per germline (reference sequence). V lost 1 base and J 0 bases, leaving 12 bases between the germline ends. CDR3 coding DNA: TGTGCCAGCAGCTTAGCAGGGTTTGGCATGAACACTGAAGCTTTCTTT. Translation gives CASSLAGFGMNTEAFF.

V is TRBV6-5 and J is TRBJ2-3; D is possibly TRBD1 (5 bases). V shed 7 bases and J shed 8 bases, with 19 bases lying between them. Germline V CDR1 and CDR2: MNHEY, SVGAGI. This CDR3 has 14 residues. CDR3 sequence reads: CASTKRNAQGTQYF. CDR3 coding DNA: TGTGCCAGCACTAAAAGGAATGCGCAGGGTACGCAGTATTTT.